This TCR beta chain was sequenced for a study of cytomegalovirus exposure and HLA in healthy donors. Study outcomes and limitations: Links to common viral pathogens appeared, in a later analysis, for several of the most significant clusters. The study listed approximately 160 cytomegalovirus-associated TCR beta chains.

Details on this clone: Its matching antigen is unknown.

The PCR ran on 60 Vbeta and 13 Jbeta primers. Only in-frame clones appear in the TCRdb table, and some are missing; sequencing was by immunoSEQ multiplex PCR. The sample consists of some 100,000 clones, around 81% of them appearing once. Source material: PBMCs. This clonotype was obtained from a woman aged 25 to 45 in good health and CMV-seronegative.

The CDR3 nucleotides read TGCGCCAGCAGCCAGGGGAATGACAGGGCCCAAGAGACCCAGTACTTC. Amino acid sequence: CASSQGNDRAQETQYF. The rearrangement joins TRBV4-3 to TRBJ2-5, with 7 positions matching TRBD1. This CDR3 has 16 residues. Trimming took 3 bases from V and 1 from J; bases not matched to a gene: 8. From germline, CDR1 is LGHNA and CDR2 YSLEER.